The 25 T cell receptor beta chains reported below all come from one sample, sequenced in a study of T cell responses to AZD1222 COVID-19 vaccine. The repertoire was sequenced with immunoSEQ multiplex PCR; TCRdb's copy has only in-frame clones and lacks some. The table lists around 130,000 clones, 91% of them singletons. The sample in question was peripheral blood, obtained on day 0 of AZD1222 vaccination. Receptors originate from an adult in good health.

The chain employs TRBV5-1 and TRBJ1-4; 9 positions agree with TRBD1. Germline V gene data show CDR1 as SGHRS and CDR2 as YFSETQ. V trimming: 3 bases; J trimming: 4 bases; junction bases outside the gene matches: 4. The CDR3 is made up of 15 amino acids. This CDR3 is CASSSRTGVNEKLFF. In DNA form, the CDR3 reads TGCGCCAGCAGCTCCCGGACAGGGGTTAATGAAAAACTGTTTTTT.

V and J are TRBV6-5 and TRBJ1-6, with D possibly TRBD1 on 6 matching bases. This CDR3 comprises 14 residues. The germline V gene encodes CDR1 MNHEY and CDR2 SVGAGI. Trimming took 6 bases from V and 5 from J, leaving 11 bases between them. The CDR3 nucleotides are TGTGCCAGCAGGGGAGACAGGCATAATTCACCCCTCCACTTT. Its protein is CASRGDRHNSPLHF.

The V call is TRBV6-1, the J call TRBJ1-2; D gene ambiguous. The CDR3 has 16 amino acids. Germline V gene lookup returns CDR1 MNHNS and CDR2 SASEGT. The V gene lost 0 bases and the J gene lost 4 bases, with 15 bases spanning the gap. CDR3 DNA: TGTGCCAGCAGTGAAGCGCAGAATCCCCGGACCTATGGCTACACCTTC. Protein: CASSEAQNPRTYGYTF.

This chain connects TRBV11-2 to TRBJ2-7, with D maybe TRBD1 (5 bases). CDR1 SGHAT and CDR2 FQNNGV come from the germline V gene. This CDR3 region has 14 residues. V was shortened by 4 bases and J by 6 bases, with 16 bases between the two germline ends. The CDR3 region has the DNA TGTGCCAGCAGCTCAGACCTACCAGGGTCCGAGCAGTACTTC. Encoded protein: CASSSDLPGSEQYF.

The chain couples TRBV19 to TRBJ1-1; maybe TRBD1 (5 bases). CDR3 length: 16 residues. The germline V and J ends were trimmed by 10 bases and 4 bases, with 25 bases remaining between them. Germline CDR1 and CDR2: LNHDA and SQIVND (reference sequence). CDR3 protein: CATADSLRDFTTEAFF. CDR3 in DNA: TGTGCCACCGCCGATTCCCTCCGGGACTTTACCACTGAAGCTTTCTTT.

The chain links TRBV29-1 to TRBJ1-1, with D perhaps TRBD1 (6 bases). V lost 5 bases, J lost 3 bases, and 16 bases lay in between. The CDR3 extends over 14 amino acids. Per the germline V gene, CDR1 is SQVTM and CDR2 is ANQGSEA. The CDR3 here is CSVSRGIGDTEAFF. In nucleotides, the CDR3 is TGCAGCGTTAGCAGGGGTATTGGTGACACTGAAGCTTTCTTT. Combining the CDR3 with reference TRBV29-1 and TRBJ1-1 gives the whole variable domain SAVISQKPSRDICQRGTSLTIQCQVDSQVTMMFWYRQQPGQSLTLIATANQGSEATYESGFVIDKFPISRPNLTFSTLTVSNMSPEDSSIYLCSVSRGIGDTEAFFGQGTRLTVV.

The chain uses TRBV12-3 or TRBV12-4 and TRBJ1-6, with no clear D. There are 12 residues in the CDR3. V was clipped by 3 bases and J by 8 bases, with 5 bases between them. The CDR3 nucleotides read TGTGCCAGCAGTTTTTCCTATTCACCCCTCCACTTT. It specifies CASSFSYSPLHF.

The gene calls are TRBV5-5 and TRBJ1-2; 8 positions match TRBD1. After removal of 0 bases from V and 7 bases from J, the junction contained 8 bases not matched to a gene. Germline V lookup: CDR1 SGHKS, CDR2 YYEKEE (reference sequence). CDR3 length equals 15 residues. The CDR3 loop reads CASSLEDRVGVGYTF. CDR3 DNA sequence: TGTGCCAGCAGCTTGGAGGACAGGGTGGGAGTTGGCTACACCTTC.

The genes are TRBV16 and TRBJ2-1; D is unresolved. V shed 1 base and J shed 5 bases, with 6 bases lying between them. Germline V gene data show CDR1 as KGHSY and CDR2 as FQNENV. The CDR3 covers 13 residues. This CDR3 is CASSQFRDNEQFF. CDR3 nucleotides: TGTGCCAGCAGCCAATTTAGGGACAATGAGCAGTTCTTC.

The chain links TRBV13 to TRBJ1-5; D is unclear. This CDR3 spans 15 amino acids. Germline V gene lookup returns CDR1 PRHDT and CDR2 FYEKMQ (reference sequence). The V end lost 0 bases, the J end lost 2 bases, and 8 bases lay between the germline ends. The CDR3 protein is CASSLGYGGNQPQHF. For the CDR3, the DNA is TGTGCCAGCAGCTTAGGGTACGGTGGCAATCAGCCCCAGCATTTT.

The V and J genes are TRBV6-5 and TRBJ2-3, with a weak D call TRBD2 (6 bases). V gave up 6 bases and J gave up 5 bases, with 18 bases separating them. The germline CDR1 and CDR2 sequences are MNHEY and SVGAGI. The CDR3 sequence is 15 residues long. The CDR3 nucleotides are TGTGCCAGCAGGACCGGCGGGAAAGGGGAAGATACGCAGTATTTT. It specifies CASRTGGKGEDTQYF.

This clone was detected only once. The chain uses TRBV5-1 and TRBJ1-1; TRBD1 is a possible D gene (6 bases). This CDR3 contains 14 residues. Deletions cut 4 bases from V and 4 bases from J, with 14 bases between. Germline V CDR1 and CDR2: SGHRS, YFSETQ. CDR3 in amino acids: CASSARGSSTEAFF. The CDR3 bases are TGCGCCAGCAGCGCCAGGGGTAGTAGCACTGAAGCTTTCTTT.

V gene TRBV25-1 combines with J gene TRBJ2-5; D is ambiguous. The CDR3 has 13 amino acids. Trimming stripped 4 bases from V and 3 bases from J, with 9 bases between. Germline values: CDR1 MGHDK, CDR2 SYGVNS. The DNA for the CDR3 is TGTGCCAGCAGTGTAGGGCCCAAAGAGACCCAGTACTTC. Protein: CASSVGPKETQYF.

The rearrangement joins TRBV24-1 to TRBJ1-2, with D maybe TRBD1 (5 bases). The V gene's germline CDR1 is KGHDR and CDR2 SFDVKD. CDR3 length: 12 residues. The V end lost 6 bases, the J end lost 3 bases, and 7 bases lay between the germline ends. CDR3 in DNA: TGTGCCACCAGTATGACAGACTATGGCTACACCTTC. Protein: CATSMTDYGYTF.

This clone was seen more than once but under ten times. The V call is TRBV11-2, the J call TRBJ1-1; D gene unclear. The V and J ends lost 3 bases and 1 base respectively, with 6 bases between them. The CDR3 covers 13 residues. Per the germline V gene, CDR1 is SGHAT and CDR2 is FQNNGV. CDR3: CASSFQQNTEAFF. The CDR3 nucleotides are TGTGCCAGCAGCTTTCAACAGAACACTGAAGCTTTCTTT.

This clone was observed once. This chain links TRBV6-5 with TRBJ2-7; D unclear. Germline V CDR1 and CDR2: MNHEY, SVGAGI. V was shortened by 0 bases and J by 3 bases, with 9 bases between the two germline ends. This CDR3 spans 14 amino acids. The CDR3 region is CASSYSISSYEQYF. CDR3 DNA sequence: TGTGCCAGCAGTTACTCGATTAGTAGCTACGAGCAGTACTTC.

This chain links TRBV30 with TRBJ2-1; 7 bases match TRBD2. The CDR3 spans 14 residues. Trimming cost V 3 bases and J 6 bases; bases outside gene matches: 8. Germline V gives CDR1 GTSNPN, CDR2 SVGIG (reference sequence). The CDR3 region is CAWSGNGGGNEQFF. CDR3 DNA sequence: TGTGCCTGGAGCGGTAATGGGGGGGGCAATGAGCAGTTCTTC.

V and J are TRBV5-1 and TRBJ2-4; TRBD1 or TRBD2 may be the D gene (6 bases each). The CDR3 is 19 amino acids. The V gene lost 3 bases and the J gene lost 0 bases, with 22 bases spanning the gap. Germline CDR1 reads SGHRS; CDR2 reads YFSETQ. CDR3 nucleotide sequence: TGCGCCAGCAGCTGTGGGGGGCAGGGTTTAACTCTAGCCAAAAACATTCAGTACTTC. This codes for CASSCGGQGLTLAKNIQYF.

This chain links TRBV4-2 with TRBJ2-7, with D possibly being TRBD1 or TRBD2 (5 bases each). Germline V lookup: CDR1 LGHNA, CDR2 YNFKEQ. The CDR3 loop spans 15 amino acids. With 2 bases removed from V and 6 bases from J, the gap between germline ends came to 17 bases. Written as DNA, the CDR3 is TGTGCCAGCAGCCAACGGGACGCCCCTCACTTCGAGCAGTACTTC. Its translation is CASSQRDAPHFEQYF.

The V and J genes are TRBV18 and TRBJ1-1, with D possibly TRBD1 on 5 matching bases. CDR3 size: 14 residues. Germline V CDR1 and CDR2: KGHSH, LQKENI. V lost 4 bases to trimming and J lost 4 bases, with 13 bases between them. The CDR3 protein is CASSREGLGTEAFF. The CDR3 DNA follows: TGTGCCAGCTCACGGGAGGGGCTGGGCACTGAAGCTTTCTTT.

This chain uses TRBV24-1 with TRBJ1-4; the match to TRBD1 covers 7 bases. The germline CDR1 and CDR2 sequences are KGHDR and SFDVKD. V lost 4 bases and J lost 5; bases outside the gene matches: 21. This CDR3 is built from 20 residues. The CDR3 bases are TGTGCCACCAGTGACCGAAAATGGGAGGGGCAGGGGGACCCCAATGAAAAACTGTTTTTT. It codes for CATSDRKWEGQGDPNEKLFF.

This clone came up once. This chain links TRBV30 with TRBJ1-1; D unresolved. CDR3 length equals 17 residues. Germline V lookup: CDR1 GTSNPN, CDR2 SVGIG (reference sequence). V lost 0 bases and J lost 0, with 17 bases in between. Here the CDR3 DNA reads TGTGCCTGGAGTGTAAGGTGGTCAGGCCTATTGAACACTGAAGCTTTCTTT. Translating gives CAWSVRWSGLLNTEAFF.

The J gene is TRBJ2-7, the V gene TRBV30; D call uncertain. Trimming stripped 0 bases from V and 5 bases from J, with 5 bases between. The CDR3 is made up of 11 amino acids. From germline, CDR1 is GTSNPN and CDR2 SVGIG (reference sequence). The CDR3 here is CAWSVLDEQYF. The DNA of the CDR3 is TGTGCCTGGAGTGTACTTGACGAGCAGTACTTC.

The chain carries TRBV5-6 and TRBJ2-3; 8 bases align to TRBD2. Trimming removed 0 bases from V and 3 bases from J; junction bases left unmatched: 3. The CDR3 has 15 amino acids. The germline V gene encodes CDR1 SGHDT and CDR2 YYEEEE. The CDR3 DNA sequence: TGTGCCAGCAGCTTGGGCGGGGGGCTAACAGATACGCAGTATTTT. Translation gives CASSLGGGLTDTQYF.

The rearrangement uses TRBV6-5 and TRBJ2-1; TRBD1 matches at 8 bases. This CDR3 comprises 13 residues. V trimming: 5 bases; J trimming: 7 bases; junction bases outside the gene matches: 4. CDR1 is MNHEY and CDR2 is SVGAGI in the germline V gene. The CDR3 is CASSIRGRNEQFF. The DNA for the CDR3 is TGTGCCAGCAGTATCAGGGGGCGGAATGAGCAGTTCTTC.